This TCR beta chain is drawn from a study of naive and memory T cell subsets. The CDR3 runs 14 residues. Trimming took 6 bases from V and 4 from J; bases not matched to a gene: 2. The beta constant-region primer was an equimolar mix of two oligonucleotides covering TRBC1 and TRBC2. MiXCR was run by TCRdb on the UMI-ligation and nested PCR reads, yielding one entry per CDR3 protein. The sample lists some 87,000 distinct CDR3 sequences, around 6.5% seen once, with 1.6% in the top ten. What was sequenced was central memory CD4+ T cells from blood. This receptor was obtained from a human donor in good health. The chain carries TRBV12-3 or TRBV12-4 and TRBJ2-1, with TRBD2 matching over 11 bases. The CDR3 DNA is TGTGCCAGCAGGACTAGCGGGGATTACAATGAGCAGTTCTTC. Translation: CASRTSGDYNEQFF.